The TCR beta chain under discussion was sequenced for a study of T cell changes during pregnancy in multiple sclerosis. Assay: immunoSEQ multiplex PCR; the TCRdb copy retains only in-frame clones and omits some. The sample has 40,000 or so clones, 88% seen once. CDR1 and CDR2 (germline): SEHNR, FQNEAQ (reference sequence). The CDR3 spans 15 residues. The J segment lost 4 bases and the V segment lost 6 bases, leaving 7 bases of the junction unmatched. The chain carries TRBV7-9 and TRBJ2-1; TRBD2 aligns across 9 bases. The origin of this receptor is a female donor with multiple sclerosis, enrolled in a pregnancy study. The source material was CD8+ T cells from peripheral blood mononuclear cells, sampled in the third trimester of pregnancy. The CDR3 reads CASSRISGGYNEQFF. The DNA for the CDR3 is TGTGCCAGCAGTCGAATTAGCGGGGGATACAATGAGCAGTTCTTC.